This T cell receptor beta chain was recovered during a study of T cell responses to AZD1222 COVID-19 vaccine (dated by TCRdb to the early 2020s). Background for the entire study: AZD1222 recipients given second doses at about 4 weeks or at about 12 weeks were pooled, since spike-specific TCR depth and breadth were not found to differ between the two schedules. TCR sequencing covered fewer than 250 trial participants: about 210 given two doses of AZD1222 and 26 given two doses of MenACWY control vaccine. Trial participants were enrolled into age subgroups of 18-55, 56-69 and 70-plus years, which contained around 150, 29 and 61 TCR-sequenced participants, respectively. The investigation overall reported the following: Most participants were white British and females outnumbered males, and the authors suggested that clonal diversity may have been underestimated. Only five or six AZD1222 recipients were SARS-CoV-2 seropositive at baseline, limiting conclusions about previously exposed vaccinees. Epitopes outside the regions mutated in the B.1.351 and B.1.1.7 variants were reportedly recognized by nearly half of the unique spike-specific TCRs. Vaccine-associated CD4 TCRs spanned the whole spike protein, with dominant responses in regions 160-218 and 743-854. No day 14 peak-response samples were available, so repertoires were characterized only after the peak T cell response. After two AZD1222 doses, spike-specific TCR breadth and depth were significantly higher than at day 0 and than in MenACWY recipients. The 56-69-year group was small, and its depth increase did not reach significance, likely because of low power.

On this clone itself: Its antigen is currently not known. Base qualities are not at hand, and no much larger clone is one base apart.

CDR1 and CDR2 (LNHDA, SQIVND) derive from the germline V gene (reference sequence). Trimming removed 5 bases from V and 3 bases from J, leaving 16 bases between the germline ends. From the cysteine up to the phenylalanine, the CDR3 has a length of 15 residues. The DNA shown is the 45-base CDR3, in frame from base 1. What the time point label conveys for this sample: baseline before first vaccination. Vaccinee samples were obtained from the UK trials COV001 and COV002, which included a single-blind randomized controlled phase 2/3 trial of AZD1222 (ChAdOx1 nCoV-19) in healthy adults. For TCRbeta chain sequencing, PBMC samples were collected from trial participants at day 0 and at day 28 after the second dose. The CDR3 regions of human TCRbeta chains were analyzed by immunosequencing. On the study's bioinformatics: Repertoire TCRs were checked for matches against a reference library of SARS-CoV-2-specific TCRs that had been generated using the MIRA antigen-specificity platform. Breadth was defined as the fraction of unique TCRs that were SARS-CoV-2-associated, and depth was defined as the fraction of total T cells that were SARS-CoV-2-associated. Using the MIRA data, each spike-specific TCR was assigned both to the spike region to which the TCR was reactive and to a CD4 or CD8 class. Log10-transformed breadth and depth values were compared by one-way ANOVA with Sidak's multiple comparisons tests. TCRdb mirrors the immuneACCESS table, restricted to in-frame sequences. Some clones are absent from its copies; in checked studies, under half trace to an unresolved V gene, and the reason for the others is unknown. The DNA gave D and trimming, while V, J and clone size come from that table. The sample data list fewer than 120,000 clones, and around nine tenths of these were observed just once. The ten largest clones represent around 3% of the sample.

The chain was built from TRBV19 and TRBJ1-1; the D segment could be TRBD1, given 5 matching bases. The specimen was peripheral blood, collected on day 0 of AZD1222 vaccination. This receptor was obtained from an adult in good health. The CDR3 sequence is CASSWTPSTHTEAFF. The nucleotide sequence reads as follows: TGTGCCAGTAGTTGGACACCTAGTACCCACACTGAAGCTTTCTTT.